This T cell receptor (beta chain) was recorded in a study of PD-1 blockade in classical Hodgkin lymphoma. Study-wide context: Patients were treated with nivolumab at 3 mg/kg, and this was given intravenously every 2 weeks. Study-level points and caveats: Complete responders' baseline diversity resembled that of newly diagnosed patients.

There was relapse after autologous stem cell transplantation in every patient, and there was variation in brentuximab vedotin exposure. Best responses included complete response and partial response; otherwise, the best response was progressive disease. Repertoires were generated with immunoSEQ multiplex PCR, while TCRdb's copy carries only in-frame clones and drops some. Among 28,000 or so clones listed, 67% were seen once. Germline loops: CDR1 LGHNA, CDR2 YNFKEQ. J lost 4 bases, V lost 7 bases, and 7 bases had no gene match. This CDR3 is built from 15 residues. Turning to this clone: The target antigen is unknown.

This receptor was taken from a human donor with classical Hodgkin lymphoma. The specimen was peripheral blood mononuclear cells (PBMCs), collected before the second cycle of nivolumab. The chain joins TRBV4-2 to TRBJ2-2; TRBD2 matches 9 bases. CDR3 DNA: TGTGCCAGCAAGGCGACAGCGGGAGGCACCGGGGAGCTGTTTTTT. Translation gives CASKATAGGTGELFF.